This T cell receptor (beta chain) was recorded in a study of shared clonotypes between healthy human individuals. Notes on the study in general: Clonotypes shared by all four donors outscored non-shared clonotypes in generation probability.

CDR1 is KGHSH, CDR2 LQKENI, per germline. The CDR3 spans 17 residues. Trimming stripped 3 bases from V and 1 base from J, with 18 bases between. The repertoire was sequenced with immunoSEQ multiplex PCR; TCRdb's copy has only in-frame clones and lacks some. The table has 300,000 to 400,000 clones, about 74% seen once. This clone has only one observation. Its antigen is not identified. Every donor was a Caucasian adult from Nashville, Tennessee. The clonotype was recovered from a man aged 25 to 40 in good health. Sequenced: memory CD4+ T cells sorted from blood. Subset reported: CD45RA-negative fraction. This chain uses TRBV18 with TRBJ1-1, with D possibly being TRBD1 (6 bases). This chain's CDR3 is CASSPVNLGAGNTEAFF. The CDR3 nucleotides are TGTGCCAGCTCACCCGTGAACTTGGGGGCAGGGAACACTGAAGCTTTCTTT.